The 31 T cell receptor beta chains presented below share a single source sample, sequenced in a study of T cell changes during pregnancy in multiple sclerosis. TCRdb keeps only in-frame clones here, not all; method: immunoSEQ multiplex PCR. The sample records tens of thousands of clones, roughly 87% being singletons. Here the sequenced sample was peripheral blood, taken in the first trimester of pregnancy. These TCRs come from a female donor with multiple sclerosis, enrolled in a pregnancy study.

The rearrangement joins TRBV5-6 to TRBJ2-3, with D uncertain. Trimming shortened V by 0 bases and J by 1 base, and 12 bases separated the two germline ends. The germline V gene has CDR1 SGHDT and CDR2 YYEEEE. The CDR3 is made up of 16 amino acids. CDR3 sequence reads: CASSLVVESRTDTQYF. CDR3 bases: TGTGCCAGCAGCTTGGTGGTAGAGTCCCGCACAGATACGCAGTATTTT. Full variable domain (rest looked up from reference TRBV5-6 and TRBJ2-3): DAGVTQSPTHLIKTRGQQVTLRCSPKSGHDTVSWYQQALGQGPQFIFQYYEEEERQRGNFPDRFSGHQFPNYSSELNVNALLLGDSALYLCASSLVVESRTDTQYFGPGTRLTVL.

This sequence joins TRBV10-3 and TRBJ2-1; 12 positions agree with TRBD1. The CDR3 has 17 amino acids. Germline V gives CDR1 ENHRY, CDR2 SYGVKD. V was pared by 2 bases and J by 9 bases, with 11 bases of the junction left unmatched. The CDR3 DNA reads TGTGCCATCAGTGAGGCCGGGACAGGGGGCCTTAGGGGTGAGCAGTTCTTC. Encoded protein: CAISEAGTGGLRGEQFF.

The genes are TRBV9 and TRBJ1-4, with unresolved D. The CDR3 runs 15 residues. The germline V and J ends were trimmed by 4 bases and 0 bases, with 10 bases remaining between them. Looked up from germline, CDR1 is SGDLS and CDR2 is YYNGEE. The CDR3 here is CASSWAAATNEKLFF. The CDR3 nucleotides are TGTGCCAGCAGCTGGGCAGCCGCAACTAATGAAAAACTGTTTTTT.

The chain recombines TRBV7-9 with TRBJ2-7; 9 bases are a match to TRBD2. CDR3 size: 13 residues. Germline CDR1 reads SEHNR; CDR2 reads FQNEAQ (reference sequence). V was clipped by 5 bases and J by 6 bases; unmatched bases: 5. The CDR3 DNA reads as TGTGCCAGCAGCACTAGCGGGTTCGGCGAGCAGTACTTC. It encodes CASSTSGFGEQYF.

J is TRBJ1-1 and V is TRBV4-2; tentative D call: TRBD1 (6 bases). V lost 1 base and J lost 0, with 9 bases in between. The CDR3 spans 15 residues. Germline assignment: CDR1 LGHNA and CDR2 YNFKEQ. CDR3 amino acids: CASSQGEGVNTEAFF. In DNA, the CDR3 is TGTGCCAGCAGCCAAGGGGAGGGGGTGAACACTGAAGCTTTCTTT.

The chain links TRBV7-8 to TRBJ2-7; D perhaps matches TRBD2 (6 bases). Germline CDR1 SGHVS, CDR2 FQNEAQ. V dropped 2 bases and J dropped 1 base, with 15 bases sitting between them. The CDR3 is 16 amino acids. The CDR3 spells CASSLYGSGKSYEQYF. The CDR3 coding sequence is TGTGCCAGCAGCTTATACGGTAGCGGAAAATCCTACGAGCAGTACTTC. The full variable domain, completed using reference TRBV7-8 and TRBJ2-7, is GAGVSQSPRYKVAKRGQDVALRCDPISGHVSLFWYQQALGQGPEFLTYFQNEAQLDKSGLPSDRFFAERPEGSVSTLKIQRTQQEDSAVYLCASSLYGSGKSYEQYFGPGTRLTVT.

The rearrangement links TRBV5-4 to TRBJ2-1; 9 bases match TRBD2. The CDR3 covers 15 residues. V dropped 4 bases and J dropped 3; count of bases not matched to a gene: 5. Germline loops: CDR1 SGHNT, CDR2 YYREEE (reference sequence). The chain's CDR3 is CASSVIAGDYNEQFF. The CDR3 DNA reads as TGTGCCAGCAGCGTAATAGCGGGAGACTACAATGAGCAGTTCTTC.

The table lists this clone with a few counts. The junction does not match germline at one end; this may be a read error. CDR3 sequence (DNA): TGTGCCAGCAGTTACGACCTCCGGGGGGGGCTGTTTTTT. Its translation is CASSYDLRGGLFF. The chain couples TRBV6-5 to TRBJ2-2; TRBD2 agrees at 8 bases. This CDR3 spans 13 amino acids. Germline V gene lookup returns CDR1 MNHEY and CDR2 SVGAGI.

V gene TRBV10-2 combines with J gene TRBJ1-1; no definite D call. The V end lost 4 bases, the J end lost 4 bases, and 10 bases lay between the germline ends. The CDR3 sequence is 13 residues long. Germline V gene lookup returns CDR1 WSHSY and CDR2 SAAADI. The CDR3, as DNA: TGCGCCAGCAGTGGCGGGCGGTCCACTGAAGCTTTCTTT. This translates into CASSGGRSTEAFF.

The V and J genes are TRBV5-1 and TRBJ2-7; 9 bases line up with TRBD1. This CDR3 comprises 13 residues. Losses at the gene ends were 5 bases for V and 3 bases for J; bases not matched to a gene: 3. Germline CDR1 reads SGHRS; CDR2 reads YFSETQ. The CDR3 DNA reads TGCGCCAGCAGTCGGGACAGGGACTACGAGCAGTACTTC. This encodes CASSRDRDYEQYF.

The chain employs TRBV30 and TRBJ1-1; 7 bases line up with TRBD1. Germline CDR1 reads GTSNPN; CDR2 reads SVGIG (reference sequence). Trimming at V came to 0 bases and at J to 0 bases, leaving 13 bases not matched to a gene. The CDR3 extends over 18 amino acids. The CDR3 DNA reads TGTGCCTGGAGTGTACGATGGCGGGACAGCGAACTGAACACTGAAGCTTTCTTT. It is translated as CAWSVRWRDSELNTEAFF. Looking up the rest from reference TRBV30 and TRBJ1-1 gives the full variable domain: SQTIHQWPATLVQPVGSPLSLECTVEGTSNPNLYWYRQAAGRGLQLLFYSVGIGQISSEVPQNLSASRPQDRQFILSSKKLLLSDSGFYLCAWSVRWRDSELNTEAFFGQGTRLTVV.

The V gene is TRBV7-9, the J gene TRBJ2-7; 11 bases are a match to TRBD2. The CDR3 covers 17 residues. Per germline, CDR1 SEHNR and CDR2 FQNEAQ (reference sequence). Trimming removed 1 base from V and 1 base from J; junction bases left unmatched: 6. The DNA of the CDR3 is TGTGCCAGCAGCTTAGGGTTGGGACTAGCGGCGTCCTACGAGCAGTACTTC. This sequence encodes CASSLGLGLAASYEQYF.

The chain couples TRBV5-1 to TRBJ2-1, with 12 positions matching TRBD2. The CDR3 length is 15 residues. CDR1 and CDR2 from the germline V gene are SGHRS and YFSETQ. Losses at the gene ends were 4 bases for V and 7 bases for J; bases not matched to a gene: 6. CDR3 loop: CASSALAGGGNEQFF. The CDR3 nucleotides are TGCGCCAGCAGCGCCCTAGCGGGAGGGGGGAATGAGCAGTTCTTC.

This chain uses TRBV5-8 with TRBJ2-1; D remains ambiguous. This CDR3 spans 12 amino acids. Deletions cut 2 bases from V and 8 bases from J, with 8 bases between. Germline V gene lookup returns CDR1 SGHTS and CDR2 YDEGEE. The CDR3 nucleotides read TGTGCCAGCAGCTTTTTCGAGGATGAGCAGTTCTTC. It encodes CASSFFEDEQFF.

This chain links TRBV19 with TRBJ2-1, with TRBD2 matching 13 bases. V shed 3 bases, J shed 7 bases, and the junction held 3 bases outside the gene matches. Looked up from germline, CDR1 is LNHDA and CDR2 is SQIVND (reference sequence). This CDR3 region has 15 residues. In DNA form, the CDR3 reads TGTGCCAGTAGTATTACTAGCGGGAGGGTAAATGAGCAGTTCTTC. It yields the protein CASSITSGRVNEQFF.

CDR3 nucleotide sequence: TGTGCCAGCAGTTACCGGGCGACAGGGAACACTGAAGCTTTCTTT. Translation gives CASSYRATGNTEAFF. This sequence joins TRBV6-6 and TRBJ1-1, with TRBD1 as a possible D gene (6 bases). V gave up 2 bases and J gave up 1 base, with 11 bases separating them. The CDR3 totals 15 residues. CDR1 is MNHNY and CDR2 is SVGAGI in the germline V gene (reference sequence).

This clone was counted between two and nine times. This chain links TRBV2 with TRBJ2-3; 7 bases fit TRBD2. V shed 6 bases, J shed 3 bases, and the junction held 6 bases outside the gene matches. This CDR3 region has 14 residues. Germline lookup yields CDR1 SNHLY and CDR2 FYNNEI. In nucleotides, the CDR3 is TGTGCCAGCAGACGAGAGGGAGGGACAGATACGCAGTATTTT. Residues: CASRREGGTDTQYF.

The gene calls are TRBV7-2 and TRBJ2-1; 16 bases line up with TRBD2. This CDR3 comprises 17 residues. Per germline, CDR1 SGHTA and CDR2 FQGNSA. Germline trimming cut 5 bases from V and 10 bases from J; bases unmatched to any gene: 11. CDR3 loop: CASSPTGTSGRVGEQFF. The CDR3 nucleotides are TGTGCCAGCAGCCCAACCGGGACTAGCGGGAGGGTCGGAGAGCAGTTCTTC.

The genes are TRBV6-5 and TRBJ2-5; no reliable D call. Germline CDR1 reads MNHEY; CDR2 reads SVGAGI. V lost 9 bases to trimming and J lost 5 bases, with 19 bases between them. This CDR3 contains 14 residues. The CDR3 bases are TGTGCCAGTCACCAAACGGGTTTCGGGGAGACCCAGTACTTC. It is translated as CASHQTGFGETQYF.

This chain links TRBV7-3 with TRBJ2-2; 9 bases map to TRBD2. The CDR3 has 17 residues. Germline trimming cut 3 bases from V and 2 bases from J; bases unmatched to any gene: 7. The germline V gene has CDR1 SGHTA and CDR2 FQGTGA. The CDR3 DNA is TGTGCCAGCAGCTTGCTGAGCGGGGGGTTAAACACCGGGGAGCTGTTTTTT. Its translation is CASSLLSGGLNTGELFF.

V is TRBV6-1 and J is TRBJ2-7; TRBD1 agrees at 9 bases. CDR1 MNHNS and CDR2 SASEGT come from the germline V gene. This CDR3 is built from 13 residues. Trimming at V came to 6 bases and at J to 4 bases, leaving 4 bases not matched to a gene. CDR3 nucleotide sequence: TGTGCCAGCAGCGGGACAGGGATTTACGAGCAGTACTTC. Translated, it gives CASSGTGIYEQYF.

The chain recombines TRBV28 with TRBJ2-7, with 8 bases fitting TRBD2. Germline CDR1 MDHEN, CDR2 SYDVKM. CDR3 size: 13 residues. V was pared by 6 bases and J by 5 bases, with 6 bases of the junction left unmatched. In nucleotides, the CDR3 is TGTGCCAGCAGACTAGCGGTAATGAACGAGCAGTACTTC. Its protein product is CASRLAVMNEQYF.

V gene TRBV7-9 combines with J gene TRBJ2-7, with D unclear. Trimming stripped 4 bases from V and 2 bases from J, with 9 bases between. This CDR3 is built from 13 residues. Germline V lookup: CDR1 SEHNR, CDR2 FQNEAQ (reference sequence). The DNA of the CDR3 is TGTGCCAGCAGCTCCAGTGGGCCCTACGAGCAGTACTTC. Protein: CASSSSGPYEQYF. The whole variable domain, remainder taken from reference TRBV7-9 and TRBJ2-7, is DTGVSQNPRHKITKRGQNVTFRCDPISEHNRLYWYRQTLGQGPEFLTYFQNEAQLEKSRLLSDRFSAERPKGSFSTLEIQRTEQGDSAMYLCASSSSGPYEQYFGPGTRLTVT.

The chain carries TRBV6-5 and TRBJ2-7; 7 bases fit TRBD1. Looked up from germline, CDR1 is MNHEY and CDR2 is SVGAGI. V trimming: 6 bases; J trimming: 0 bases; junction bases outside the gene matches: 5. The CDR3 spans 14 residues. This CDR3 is CASRDHRGSYEQYF. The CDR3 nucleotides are TGTGCCAGCAGAGACCACAGGGGCTCCTACGAGCAGTACTTC.

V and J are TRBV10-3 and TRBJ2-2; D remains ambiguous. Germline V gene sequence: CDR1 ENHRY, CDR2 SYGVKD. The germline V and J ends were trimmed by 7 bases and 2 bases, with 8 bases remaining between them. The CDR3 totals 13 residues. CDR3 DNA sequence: TGTGCCATCACCCCGGGTAACACCGGGGAGCTGTTTTTT. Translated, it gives CAITPGNTGELFF.

The CDR3: CASSPRVSAYEQYF. In DNA, the CDR3 is TGTGCCAGCAGCCCGAGGGTCTCCGCCTACGAGCAGTACTTC. The V call is TRBV7-2, the J call TRBJ2-7, with TRBD2 as a possible D gene (5 bases). Deletions cut 5 bases from V and 2 bases from J, with 13 bases between. Germline CDR1 is SGHTA and CDR2 is FQGNSA. There are 14 residues in the CDR3.

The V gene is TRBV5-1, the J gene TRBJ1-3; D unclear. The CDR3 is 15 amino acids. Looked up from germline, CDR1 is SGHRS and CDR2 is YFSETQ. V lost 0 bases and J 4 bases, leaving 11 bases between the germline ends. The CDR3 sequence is CASSLGENRGNTIYF. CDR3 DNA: TGCGCCAGCAGCTTGGGCGAAAACCGCGGAAACACCATATATTTT.

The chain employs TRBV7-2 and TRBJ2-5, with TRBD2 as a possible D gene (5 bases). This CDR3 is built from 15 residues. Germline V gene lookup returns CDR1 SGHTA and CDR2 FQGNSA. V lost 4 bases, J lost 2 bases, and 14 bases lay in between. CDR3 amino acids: CASSSQRVGQETQYF. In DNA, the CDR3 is TGTGCCAGCAGCTCCCAGAGGGTTGGGCAAGAGACCCAGTACTTC.

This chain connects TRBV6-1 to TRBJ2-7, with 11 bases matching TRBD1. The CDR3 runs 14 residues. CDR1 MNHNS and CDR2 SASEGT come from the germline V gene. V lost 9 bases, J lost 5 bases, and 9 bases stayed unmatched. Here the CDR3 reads CASEEGQGGHEQYF. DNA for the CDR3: TGTGCCAGTGAGGAGGGACAGGGGGGGCACGAGCAGTACTTC.

DNA of the CDR3: TGTGCCTCGGGACAGGGTCCTGGGGCCAACGTCCTGACTTTC. Its protein product is CASGQGPGANVLTF. This chain joins TRBV30 and TRBJ2-6; 9 nucleotides match TRBD1. V lost 7 bases to trimming and J lost 2 bases; unmatched junction nucleotides: 3. The CDR3 consists of 14 residues. Germline V gene data show CDR1 as GTSNPN and CDR2 as SVGIG (reference sequence).

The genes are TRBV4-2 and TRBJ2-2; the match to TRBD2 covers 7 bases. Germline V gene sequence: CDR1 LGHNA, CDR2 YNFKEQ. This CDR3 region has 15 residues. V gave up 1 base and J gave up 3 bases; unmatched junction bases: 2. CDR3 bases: TGTGCCAGCAGCCAAGTCGGGAGGCACACCGGGGAGCTGTTTTTT. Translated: CASSQVGRHTGELFF.